This T cell receptor beta chain was sequenced during a study of T cell responses to AZD1222 COVID-19 vaccine. Study-level background: Pooling was applied to second doses at about 4 or about 12 weeks.

Looked up from germline, CDR1 is SGHKS and CDR2 is YYEKEE (reference sequence). The V segment lost 3 bases and the J segment 3 bases; nucleotides outside the gene matches: 2. This CDR3 is 15 amino acids long. Comments on this clone: The antigen is undetermined.

General study points: The donor group comprised mostly white British people and more females; the analysis possibly underestimated clonal diversity. Epitopes outside B.1.351 and B.1.1.7 mutated regions reportedly drew nearly half of spike TCRs. AZD1222 recipients seropositive at baseline numbered only six.

Method: immunoSEQ multiplex PCR; TCRdb's copy keeps in-frame clones and lacks some. Of over 110,000 clones listed, 80% to 95% were seen once; the top ten hold around 1.5%. The source material was peripheral blood, sampled on day 0 of AZD1222 vaccination. The rearrangement uses TRBV5-5 and TRBJ2-7; TRBD2 aligns across 14 bases. The receptor was isolated from an adult in good health. CDR3 protein: CASSWGLAGDYEQYF. As DNA, the CDR3 is TGTGCCAGCAGCTGGGGACTAGCGGGAGACTACGAGCAGTACTTC.